Below, 23 T cell receptor beta chains from the same sample are listed, as sequenced in a study of neurological immune-mediated disorders. Each CDR3 protein is one row after TCRdb ran MiXCR on the 5' RACE reads. The sample records 71,000 or so distinct CDR3 sequences, just over 5% being singletons. What was sequenced was PBMCs. These receptor sequences come from a woman between 25 and 40 years old with multiple sclerosis.

This clonotype was detected only a few times. The rearrangement links TRBV28 to TRBJ1-2; tentatively, D is TRBD1 (6 bases). Germline CDR1 and CDR2: MDHEN and SYDVKM. The length of the CDR3 is 15 residues. V dropped 7 bases and J dropped 4 bases, with 19 bases sitting between them. The CDR3 reads CASTPTDSSFYGYTF. As DNA, the CDR3 is TGTGCCAGCACCCCCACGGACAGCTCGTTCTATGGCTACACCTTC.

There are many counts of this clonotype. V usage is TRBV5-1 and J usage is TRBJ2-3; D is undetermined. Germline V gene lookup returns CDR1 SGHRS and CDR2 YFSETQ. Trimming left V 1 base short and J 5 bases short, with 8 bases between. This CDR3 region has 13 residues. The CDR3 reads CASSLSPGDTQYF. CDR3 in DNA: TGCGCCAGCAGCTTGTCTCCCGGAGATACGCAGTATTTT.

At least ten counts were recorded for this clonotype. J is TRBJ2-2 and V is TRBV11-2; the D gene is possibly TRBD2 (5 bases). CDR3 length equals 15 residues. Germline lookup yields CDR1 SGHAT and CDR2 FQNNGV. The V and J ends lost 1 base and 6 bases respectively, with 12 bases between them. The CDR3 region is CASSLAREFAGELFF. DNA of the CDR3: TGTGCCAGCAGCTTAGCCCGGGAATTTGCCGGGGAGCTGTTTTTT.

This clonotype was detected many times. This chain links TRBV4-1 with TRBJ2-5; D is unresolved. This CDR3 has 16 residues. The germline V gene has CDR1 MGHRA and CDR2 YSYEKL. V was pared by 2 bases and J by 1 base, with 14 bases between. CDR3 loop: CASSQHLHQPQETQYF. The CDR3 bases are TGCGCCAGCAGCCAACATCTCCACCAACCCCAAGAGACCCAGTACTTC.

V is TRBV28 and J is TRBJ2-5; D call uncertain. Trimming took off 2 bases at V and 5 bases at J, with 12 bases between the two ends. The length of the CDR3 is 14 residues. Germline CDR1 MDHEN, CDR2 SYDVKM. The CDR3 DNA reads as TGTGCCAGCAGTTTAGCTACCAAGGTCGAGACCCAGTACTTC. Translation gives CASSLATKVETQYF.

In its sample, this clonotype was seen many times. The rearrangement joins TRBV10-3 to TRBJ1-6; 9 bases match TRBD1. V was clipped by 0 bases and J by 10 bases; unmatched bases: 13. The CDR3 sequence is 18 residues long. Germline assignment: CDR1 ENHRY and CDR2 SYGVKD. The CDR3 DNA reads as TGTGCCATCAGTGAGTCGAAGCTCGGCACAGGGGGCAGATCACCCCTCCACTTT. This gives the protein CAISESKLGTGGRSPLHF.

This clonotype has at least ten counts. The gene calls are TRBV12-3 or TRBV12-4 and TRBJ1-2, with D hard to call. The CDR3 is 14 amino acids. The germline V and J ends were trimmed by 6 bases and 4 bases, with 15 bases remaining between them. The CDR3 spells CASSLSRTAYGYTF. CDR3 DNA sequence: TGTGCCAGCAGCCTTTCCCGGACTGCCTATGGCTACACCTTC.

This clonotype was counted ten times or more. The chain carries TRBV20-1 and TRBJ2-1; a possible D gene is TRBD2 (6 bases). The germline CDR1 and CDR2 sequences are DFQATT and SNEGSKA (reference sequence). The CDR3 runs to 14 residues. The V and J ends lost 4 bases and 7 bases respectively, with 17 bases between them. CDR3 sequence: CSATSGLRGNEQFF. The CDR3 DNA sequence: TGCAGTGCTACCTCGGGCCTACGGGGGAATGAGCAGTTCTTC.

Ten or more counts support this clonotype. The chain links TRBV12-3 or TRBV12-4 to TRBJ2-7; TRBD2 agrees at 9 bases. CDR3 size: 17 residues. J gave up 1 base and V 5 bases, and 12 bases lay outside the gene matches. The CDR3 nucleotides are TGTGCCAGCAGTCCCCCTGCGGGAGGGCCCAAATCCTACGAGCAGTACTTC. Translating gives CASSPPAGGPKSYEQYF.

The chain links TRBV3-1 to TRBJ2-1, with TRBD2 as a possible D gene (6 bases). The CDR3 loop spans 17 amino acids. The germline V gene encodes CDR1 LGHDT and CDR2 YNNKEL (reference sequence). Trimming left V 4 bases short and J 0 bases short, with 16 bases between. CDR3 in DNA: TGTGCCAGCAGCCCCAACCCCTCGCGGGGCTCCTACAATGAGCAGTTCTTC. Its translation: CASSPNPSRGSYNEQFF.

Points on this clonotype: A much larger clone lies a single base off, so this may be a read error. The CDR3 coding sequence is TGTGCCAGCAGCCAAGTTTTACAAGAGAACCAGTACTTC. It yields the protein CASSQVLQENQYF. This rearrangement joins TRBV3-1 to TRBJ2-5; D unresolved. This CDR3 spans 13 amino acids. Germline V gene lookup returns CDR1 LGHDT and CDR2 YNNKEL (reference sequence).

In this sample, this clonotype turned up a few times. The rearrangement uses TRBV5-6 and TRBJ1-1; D is ambiguous. The germline V and J ends were trimmed by 1 base and 5 bases, with 15 bases remaining between them. Germline CDR1 and CDR2: SGHDT and YYEEEE. The CDR3 loop spans 15 amino acids. CDR3 sequence reads: CASSLTRHSDTEAFF. The CDR3 DNA is TGTGCCAGCAGCTTGACTAGGCATAGCGATACTGAAGCTTTCTTT. Full variable domain (missing parts from reference TRBV5-6 and TRBJ1-1): DAGVTQSPTHLIKTRGQQVTLRCSPKSGHDTVSWYQQALGQGPQFIFQYYEEEERQRGNFPDRFSGHQFPNYSSELNVNALLLGDSALYLCASSLTRHSDTEAFFGQGTRLTVV.

This clonotype has at least ten counts. The chain recombines TRBV18 with TRBJ1-5, with D perhaps TRBD1 (5 bases). Per the germline V gene, CDR1 is KGHSH and CDR2 is LQKENI. The CDR3 has 14 residues. The V end was cut by 2 bases, the J end by 7 bases, with 12 bases between. The CDR3 DNA sequence: TGTGCCAGCTCACCAGAGTCAGGGAGCCAGCCCCAGCATTTT. It encodes CASSPESGSQPQHF.

As for this clonotype: The junction departs from germline at one end; a sequencing error may be responsible. The V call is TRBV20-1, the J call TRBJ2-1, with D perhaps given as TRBD1 or TRBD2 (5 bases each). Germline-derived CDR1 and CDR2 are DFQATT and SNEGSKA (reference sequence). CDR3 length: 13 residues. CDR3 sequence reads: CSDRGTSYNEQFF. The CDR3 bases are TGCAGTGATAGAGGGACGTCGTACAATGAGCAGTTCTTC.

This clonotype has at least ten counts. The rearrangement links TRBV5-1 to TRBJ2-5; the match to TRBD2 covers 7 bases. Per the germline V gene, CDR1 is SGHRS and CDR2 is YFSETQ. V trimming: 0 bases; J trimming: 1 base; junction bases outside the gene matches: 3. This CDR3 is built from 15 residues. DNA for the CDR3: TGCGCCAGCAGCTTGGGGGGGGGACCCCAAGAGACCCAGTACTTC. Protein: CASSLGGGPQETQYF.

This clonotype was detected many times. The gene calls are TRBV5-1 and TRBJ1-6; the D gene is possibly TRBD1 (5 bases). The CDR3 is made up of 13 amino acids. Trimming shortened V by 8 bases and J by 8 bases, and 14 bases separated the two germline ends. Per germline, CDR1 SGHRS and CDR2 YFSETQ. The CDR3 spells CASRARVDSPLHF. The CDR3 DNA reads as TGCGCCAGTCGTGCCAGGGTGGATTCACCCCTCCACTTT. The whole variable domain, filled in from reference TRBV5-1 and TRBJ1-6, reads KAGVTQTPRYLIKTRGQQVTLSCSPISGHRSVSWYQQTPGQGLQFLFEYFSETQRNKGNFPGRFSGRQFSNSRSEMNVSTLELGDSALYLCASRARVDSPLHFGNGTRLTVT.

This clonotype was recorded many times. V and J are TRBV15 and TRBJ2-2, with D hard to call. Germline V gene lookup returns CDR1 LNHNV and CDR2 YYDKDF (reference sequence). Trimming removed 2 bases at V and 6 bases at J, with 7 bases between. The CDR3 spans 13 residues. Written as DNA, the CDR3 is TGTGCCACCAGCAGATCACCGCCCGGGGAGCTGTTTTTT. Amino acids: CATSRSPPGELFF.

This clonotype was observed many times. This sequence joins TRBV15 and TRBJ1-1; D is ambiguous. The V end lost 1 base, the J end lost 1 base, and 10 bases lay between the germline ends. From germline, CDR1 is LNHNV and CDR2 YYDKDF (reference sequence). CDR3 length: 15 amino acids. The CDR3 is CATSRVPGPNTEAFF. Written as DNA, the CDR3 is TGTGCCACCAGCAGAGTCCCAGGACCGAACACTGAAGCTTTCTTT.

This clonotype appeared a few times. The CDR3 loop is CASSQGLSEPVEQFF. The CDR3 region has the DNA TGTGCCAGCAGCCAAGGATTATCCGAACCGGTGGAGCAGTTCTTC. V usage is TRBV3-1 and J usage is TRBJ2-1; unclear D gene. The CDR3 runs to 15 residues. Trimming removed 1 base from V and 10 bases from J, with 17 bases in between. Germline CDR1 and CDR2: LGHDT and YNNKEL (reference sequence).

This clonotype showed up many times. The chain is built from TRBV20-1 and TRBJ2-7; 8 bases line up with TRBD2. Trimming removed 3 bases from V and 2 bases from J; junction bases left unmatched: 0. The germline V gene has CDR1 DFQATT and CDR2 SNEGSKA (reference sequence). The CDR3 is 12 residues long. CDR3 nucleotide sequence: TGCAGTGCTAGCGGGAGGGCCTACGAGCAGTACTTC. Translated, it gives CSASGRAYEQYF.

The V call is TRBV12-3 or TRBV12-4, the J call TRBJ1-2, with 7 bases fitting TRBD1. The CDR3 has 13 residues. With V trimmed by 5 bases and J by 6 bases, 6 bases remained unmatched. CDR3 protein: CASSNRQGDGYTF. The CDR3 coding sequence is TGTGCCAGCAGTAACCGACAGGGAGATGGCTACACCTTC.

This clonotype showed up many times. The chain carries TRBV5-1 and TRBJ1-5; 9 bases fit TRBD1. This CDR3 is 15 amino acids long. J was trimmed by 7 bases and V by 0 bases; bases with no gene match: 5. Germline CDR1 is SGHRS and CDR2 is YFSETQ. CDR3 region: CASSLEGQGSQPQHF. CDR3 nucleotides: TGCGCCAGCAGCTTGGAGGGACAGGGCAGCCAGCCCCAGCATTTT. Using reference TRBV5-1 and TRBJ1-5 for the parts outside the CDR3, the full variable domain is KAGVTQTPRYLIKTRGQQVTLSCSPISGHRSVSWYQQTPGQGLQFLFEYFSETQRNKGNFPGRFSGRQFSNSRSEMNVSTLELGDSALYLCASSLEGQGSQPQHFGDGTRLSIL.

Comment on this clonotype: One junction end disagrees with the germline gene, perhaps due to a read error. The V call is TRBV9, the J call TRBJ2-3; D is uncertain. Germline lookup yields CDR1 SGDLS and CDR2 YYNGEE. The length of the CDR3 is 10 residues. In nucleotides, the CDR3 is TGTGCCAGCAGCAGAGATACGCAGTATTTT. Its protein product is CASSRDTQYF. The variable domain in full, with the rest retrieved from reference TRBV9 and TRBJ2-3, is DSGVTQTPKHLITATGQRVTLRCSPRSGDLSVYWYQQSLDQGLQFLIQYYNGEERAKGNILERFSAQQFPDLHSELNLSSLELGDSALYFCASSRDTQYFGPGTRLTVL.